This entry describes one TCR beta chain. The RNA input was roughly 0.45 to 1 ug, and it was reverse transcribed with random hexamers. TCRdb reprocessed the immunoSEQ multiplex PCR reads via MiXCR and lists one record per CDR3 protein. The table lists about 150,000 distinct CDR3 sequences, around 95% of them singletons. This CDR3 is built from 13 residues. The ends were cut back, 6 bases at V and 5 bases at J, with 14 bases in the middle. The sample comes from a study of CD8 T cells in Susac syndrome. The receptor comes from a human donor with Susac syndrome. Sequencing input: CD4+ T cells from PBMCs. V gene TRBV12-3 or TRBV12-4 combines with J gene TRBJ2-7; D perhaps matches TRBD1 (6 bases). CDR3 amino acids: CASRQTGQHEQYF. The CDR3 nucleotides are TGTGCCAGCAGACAGACAGGCCAGCACGAGCAGTACTTC.